The entry that follows covers one T cell receptor (beta chain) sequence. This CDR3 contains 14 residues. CDR1 is LGHNA and CDR2 is YNFKEQ in the germline V gene. The V and J ends lost 4 bases and 1 base respectively, with 10 bases between them. The table came from immunoSEQ multiplex PCR; TCRdb's copy has only in-frame clones and leaves some out. Of around 88,000 clones in the sample, 89% were seen once. The sample is drawn from a study of T cell responses to AZD1222 COVID-19 vaccine. The chain uses TRBV4-2 and TRBJ1-1; tentatively, D is TRBD1 (5 bases). This receptor was identified in an adult in good health. Specimen: peripheral blood, collected on day 0 of MenACWY control vaccination. CDR3: CASSLGQENTEAFF. The CDR3 DNA reads as TGTGCCAGCAGCCTGGGGCAGGAGAACACTGAAGCTTTCTTT.